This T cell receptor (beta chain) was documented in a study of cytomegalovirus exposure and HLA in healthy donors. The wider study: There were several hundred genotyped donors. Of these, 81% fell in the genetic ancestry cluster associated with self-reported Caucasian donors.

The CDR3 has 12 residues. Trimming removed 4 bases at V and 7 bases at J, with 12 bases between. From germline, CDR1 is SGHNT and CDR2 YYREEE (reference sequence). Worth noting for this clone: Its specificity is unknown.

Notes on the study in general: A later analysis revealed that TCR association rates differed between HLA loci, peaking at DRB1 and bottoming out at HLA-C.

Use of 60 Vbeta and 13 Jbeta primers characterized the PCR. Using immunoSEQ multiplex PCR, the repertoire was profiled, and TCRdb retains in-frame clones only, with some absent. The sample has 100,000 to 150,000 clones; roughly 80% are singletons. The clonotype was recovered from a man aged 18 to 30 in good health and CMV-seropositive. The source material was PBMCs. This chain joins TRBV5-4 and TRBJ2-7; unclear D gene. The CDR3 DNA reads TGTGCCAGCAGCCTGGGTTCGGGTGAGCAGTACTTC. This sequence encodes CASSLGSGEQYF.